Only one count was recorded for the clone carrying this T cell receptor (beta chain). Its antigen is still unknown. Assay: immunoSEQ multiplex PCR; the TCRdb copy retains only in-frame clones and omits some. The data contain nearly 25,000 clones, roughly three quarters of them singletons. Ahead of sequencing, the ViraFEST assay grew antigen-specific CD4+ T cells using viral peptide pools. CD4+ T cells were isolated after around 9 days of culture. Everyone in the study got two shots of either the BNT162b2 or mRNA-1273 vaccine. The record originates from a study of vaccination effects on CD4 cells after COVID-19. The germline CDR1 and CDR2 sequences are SGHDT and YYEEEE. This CDR3 is built from 17 residues. V was trimmed by 1 base and J by 2 bases, leaving 13 bases between them.

Specimen: CD4+ T cells from PBMCs cultured with SARS-CoV-2 spike peptides, collected after COVID-19 vaccination. The receptor's source is a human donor who received a COVID-19 vaccine. This chain connects TRBV5-6 to TRBJ2-6; tentatively, D is TRBD1 or TRBD2 (6 bases each). CDR3 amino acids: CASSLRWGAPGANVLTF. In DNA, the CDR3 is TGTGCCAGCAGCTTGAGGTGGGGGGCCCCTGGGGCCAACGTCCTGACTTTC.